This TCR beta chain was identified during a study of cytomegalovirus exposure and HLA in healthy donors. Study findings and constraints: Reportedly, cytomegalovirus status was diagnosed with high sensitivity and specificity. Later analysis showed TCR association rates varying by HLA locus, highest for DRB1 and lowest for HLA-C.

This clone was observed a few times. The antigen is undetermined. 60 Vbeta and 13 Jbeta primers were used in PCR. The method was immunoSEQ multiplex PCR; TCRdb's version includes in-frame clones alone and lacks a portion of them. The sample holds some 150,000 clones, 64% seen once. Donors consisted of healthy bone marrow donors. In germline, CDR1 is SGHTS, CDR2 YDEGEE. V trimming: 6 bases; J trimming: 0 bases; junction bases outside the gene matches: 10. The CDR3 extends over 18 amino acids. This TCR derives from a woman aged 25 to 39 in good health and CMV-seropositive. The sequenced sample consisted of PBMCs. This rearrangement joins TRBV5-8 to TRBJ1-4; 11 nucleotides match TRBD1. CDR3 sequence: CASKLAGTGGATNEKLFF. DNA for the CDR3: TGTGCCAGCAAATTGGCCGGGACAGGGGGTGCAACTAATGAAAAACTGTTTTTT.